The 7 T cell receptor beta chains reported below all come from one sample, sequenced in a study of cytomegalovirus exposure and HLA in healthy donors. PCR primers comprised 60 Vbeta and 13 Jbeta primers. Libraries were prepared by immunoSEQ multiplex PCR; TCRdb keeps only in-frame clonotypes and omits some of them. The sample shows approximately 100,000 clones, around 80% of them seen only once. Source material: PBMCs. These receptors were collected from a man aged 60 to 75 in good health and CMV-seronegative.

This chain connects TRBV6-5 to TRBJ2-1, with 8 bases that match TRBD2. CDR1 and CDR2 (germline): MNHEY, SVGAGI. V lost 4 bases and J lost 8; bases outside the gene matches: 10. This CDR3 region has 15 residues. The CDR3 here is CASSSGGAALHEQFF. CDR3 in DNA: TGTGCCAGCAGTTCCGGGGGGGCCGCCCTCCATGAGCAGTTCTTC.

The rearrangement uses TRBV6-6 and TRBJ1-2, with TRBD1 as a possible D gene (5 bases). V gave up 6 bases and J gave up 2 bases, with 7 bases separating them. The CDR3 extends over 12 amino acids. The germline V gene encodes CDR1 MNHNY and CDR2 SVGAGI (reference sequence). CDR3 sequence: CASRPGNYGYTF. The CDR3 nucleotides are TGTGCCAGCAGACCAGGGAACTATGGCTACACCTTC.

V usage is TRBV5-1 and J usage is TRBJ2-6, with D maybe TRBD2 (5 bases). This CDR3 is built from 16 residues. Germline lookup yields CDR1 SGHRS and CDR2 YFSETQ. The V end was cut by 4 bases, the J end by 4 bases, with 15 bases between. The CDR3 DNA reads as TGCGCCAGCAGCCCACCCGCGGCGGGCGGGGCCAACGTCCTGACTTTC. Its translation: CASSPPAAGGANVLTF. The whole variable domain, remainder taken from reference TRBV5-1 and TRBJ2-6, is KAGVTQTPRYLIKTRGQQVTLSCSPISGHRSVSWYQQTPGQGLQFLFEYFSETQRNKGNFPGRFSGRQFSNSRSEMNVSTLELGDSALYLCASSPPAAGGANVLTFGAGSRLTVL.

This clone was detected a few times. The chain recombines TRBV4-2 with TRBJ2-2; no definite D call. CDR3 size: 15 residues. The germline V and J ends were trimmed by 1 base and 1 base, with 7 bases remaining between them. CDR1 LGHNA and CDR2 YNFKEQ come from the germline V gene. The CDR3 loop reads CASSQAAMNTGELFF. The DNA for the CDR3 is TGTGCCAGCAGCCAAGCAGCGATGAACACCGGGGAGCTGTTTTTT.

The CDR3 spells CASSPGPTYNEQFF. The CDR3 nucleotides read TGTGCCAGCAGCCCTGGCCCCACCTACAATGAGCAGTTCTTC. This rearrangement joins TRBV7-7 to TRBJ2-1; D is unresolved. V was clipped by 5 bases and J by 2 bases, with 10 bases between them. Germline-derived CDR1 and CDR2 are SSHAT and FNYEAQ (reference sequence). This CDR3 spans 14 amino acids.

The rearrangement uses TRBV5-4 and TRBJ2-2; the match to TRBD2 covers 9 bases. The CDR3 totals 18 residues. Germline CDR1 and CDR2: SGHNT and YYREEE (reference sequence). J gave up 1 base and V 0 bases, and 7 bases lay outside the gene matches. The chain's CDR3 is CASSLGSSGAWNTGELFF. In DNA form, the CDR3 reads TGTGCCAGCAGCTTGGGGTCTAGCGGGGCCTGGAACACCGGGGAGCTGTTTTTT. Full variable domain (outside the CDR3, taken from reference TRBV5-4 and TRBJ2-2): ETGVTQSPTHLIKTRGQQVTLRCSSQSGHNTVSWYQQALGQGPQFIFQYYREEENGRGNFPPRFSGLQFPNYSSELNVNALELDDSALYLCASSLGSSGAWNTGELFFGEGSRLTVL.

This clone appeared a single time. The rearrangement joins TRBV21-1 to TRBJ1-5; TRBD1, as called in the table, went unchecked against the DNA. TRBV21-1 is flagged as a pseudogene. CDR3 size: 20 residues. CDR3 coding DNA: TGTGCCAGCAGCAAAGGGAGAAAGCATGGAGGACAGGGAAGCAATCAGCCCCAGCATTTT. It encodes CASSKGRKHGGQGSNQPQHF.